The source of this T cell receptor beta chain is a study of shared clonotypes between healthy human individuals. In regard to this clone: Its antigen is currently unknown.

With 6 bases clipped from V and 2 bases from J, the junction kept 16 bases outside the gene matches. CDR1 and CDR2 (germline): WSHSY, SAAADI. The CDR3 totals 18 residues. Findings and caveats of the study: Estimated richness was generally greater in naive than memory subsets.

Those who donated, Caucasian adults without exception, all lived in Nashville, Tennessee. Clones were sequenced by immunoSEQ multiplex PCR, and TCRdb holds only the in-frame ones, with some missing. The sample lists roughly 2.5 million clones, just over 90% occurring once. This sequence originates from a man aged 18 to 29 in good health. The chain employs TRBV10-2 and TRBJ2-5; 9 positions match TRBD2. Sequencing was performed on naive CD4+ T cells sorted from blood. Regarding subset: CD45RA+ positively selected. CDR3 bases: TGCGCCAGCAGCAGTCGCGGGGGGGCCCGGGCAGATCAAGAGACCCAGTACTTC. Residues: CASSSRGGARADQETQYF.